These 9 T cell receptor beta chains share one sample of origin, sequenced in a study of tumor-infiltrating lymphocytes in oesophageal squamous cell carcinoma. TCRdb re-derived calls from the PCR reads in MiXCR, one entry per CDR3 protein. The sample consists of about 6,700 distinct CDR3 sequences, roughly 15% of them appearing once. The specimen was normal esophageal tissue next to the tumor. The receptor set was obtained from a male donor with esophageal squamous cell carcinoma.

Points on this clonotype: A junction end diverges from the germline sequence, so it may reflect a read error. This chain's CDR3 is CASSCDEYKERFF. DNA of the CDR3: TGTGCCAGCAGCTGTGATGAGTACAAGGAGCGGTTCTTC. The chain has TRBV5-6 and TRBJ2-3, with D perhaps TRBD2 (5 bases). The CDR3 extends over 13 amino acids. Germline values: CDR1 SGHDT, CDR2 YYEEEE.

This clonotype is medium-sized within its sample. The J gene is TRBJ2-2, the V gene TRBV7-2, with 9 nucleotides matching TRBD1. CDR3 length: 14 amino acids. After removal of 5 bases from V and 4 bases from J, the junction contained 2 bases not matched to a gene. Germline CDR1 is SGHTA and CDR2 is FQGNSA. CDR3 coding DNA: TGTGCCAGCAGCCAGACAGGGGGCACCGGGGAGCTGTTTTTT. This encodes CASSQTGGTGELFF.

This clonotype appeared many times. CDR3 DNA: TGTGCAAGTCGCCCCGGGACAGGGTCTCCGTACGAGCAGTACTTC. Protein product: CASRPGTGSPYEQYF. The chain uses TRBV12-2 and TRBJ2-5; TRBD1 was called by the table and not checked on the DNA. The DNA end is a closer match to TRBJ2-7, so the J assignment may be wrong. TRBV12-2 has pseudogene status. The CDR3 is 15 amino acids.

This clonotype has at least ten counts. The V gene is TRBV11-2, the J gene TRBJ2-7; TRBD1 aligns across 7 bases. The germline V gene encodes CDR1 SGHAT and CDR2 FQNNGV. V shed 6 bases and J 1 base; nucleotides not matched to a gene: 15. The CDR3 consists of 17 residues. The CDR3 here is CASSHTGDWTLSYEQYF. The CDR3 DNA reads TGTGCCAGCAGTCATACAGGGGATTGGACCCTATCCTACGAGCAGTACTTC.

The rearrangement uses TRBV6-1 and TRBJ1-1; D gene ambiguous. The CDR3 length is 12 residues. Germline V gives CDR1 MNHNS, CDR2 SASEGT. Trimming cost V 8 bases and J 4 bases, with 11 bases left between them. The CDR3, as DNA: TGTGCCAGCTTGAGGCTTTTCACTGAAGCTTTCTTT. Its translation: CASLRLFTEAFF.

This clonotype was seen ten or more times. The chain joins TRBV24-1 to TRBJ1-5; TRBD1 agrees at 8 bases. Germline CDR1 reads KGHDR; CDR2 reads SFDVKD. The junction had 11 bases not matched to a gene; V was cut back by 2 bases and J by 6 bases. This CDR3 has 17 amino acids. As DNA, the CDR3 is TGTGCCACCAGTGATTCGGGTCGGCAGGGGGCCTCTCAGCCCCAGCATTTT. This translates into CATSDSGRQGASQPQHF.

The CDR3 here is CSAQNRDRDPETQYF. CDR3 bases: TGCAGTGCTCAGAACCGGGACAGGGATCCCGAGACCCAGTACTTC. This chain connects TRBV20-1 to TRBJ2-5; 9 positions match TRBD1. The CDR3 is 15 residues long. Unmatched junction bases numbered 12, after V lost 5 bases and J lost 5 bases. The germline V gene has CDR1 DFQATT and CDR2 SNEGSKA (reference sequence).

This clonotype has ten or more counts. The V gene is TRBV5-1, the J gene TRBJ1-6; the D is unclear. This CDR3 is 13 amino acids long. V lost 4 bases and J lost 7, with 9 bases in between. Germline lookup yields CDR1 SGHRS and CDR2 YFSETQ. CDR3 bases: TGCGCCAGCAGCACGCAGTCCAATTCACCCCTCCACTTT. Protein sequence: CASSTQSNSPLHF. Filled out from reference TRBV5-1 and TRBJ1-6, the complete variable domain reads KAGVTQTPRYLIKTRGQQVTLSCSPISGHRSVSWYQQTPGQGLQFLFEYFSETQRNKGNFPGRFSGRQFSNSRSEMNVSTLELGDSALYLCASSTQSNSPLHFGNGTRLTVT.

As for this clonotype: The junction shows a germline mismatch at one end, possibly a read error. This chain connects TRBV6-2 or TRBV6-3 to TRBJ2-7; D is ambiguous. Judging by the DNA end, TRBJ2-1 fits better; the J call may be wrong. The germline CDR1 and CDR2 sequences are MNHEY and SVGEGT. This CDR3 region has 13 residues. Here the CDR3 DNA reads TGTGCCAGTAGTTGGCGCCCCGGAGAGACCCAGTTCTTC. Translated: CASSWRPGETQFF.